Below, 12 T cell receptor beta chains from the same sample are listed, as sequenced in a study of CD8+ T cells in alopecia areata (dated by TCRdb to the late 2010s). The library was prepared using the immunoSEQ multiplex PCR assay. RNA was extracted from all samples and reverse transcribed into cDNA, which served as template for TCR sequencing. The source is immuneACCESS, and TCRdb retained only in-frame sequences with V and J called. Part of the clones is not carried over; for the studies checked, unresolved V genes explain less than half of this, and the remainder is unexplained. This sample holds approximately 91,000 clones; about 40% were observed only once. The top ten constitute almost 0.8% of the sample. The sequencing input was CD4+ T cells sorted from blood. The receptors come from a human donor with alopecia areata.

This clone occurred a few times. V and J are TRBV6-5 and TRBJ2-2, with D possibly being TRBD1 or TRBD2 (5 bases each). Trimming took 4 bases from V and 5 from J, leaving 14 bases between them. Germline V gene data show CDR1 as MNHEY and CDR2 as SVGAGI. CDR3 length: 15 residues. The CDR3 sequence: CASSSGRLRTGELFF. CDR3 bases: TGTGCCAGCAGTTCGGGGCGACTGAGAACCGGGGAGCTGTTTTTT.

This clone was seen more than once but under ten times. The chain carries TRBV11-3 and TRBJ2-3; D is uncertain. V lost 5 bases and J 5 bases, leaving 8 bases between the germline ends. The CDR3 totals 12 residues. From germline, CDR1 is SGHNT and CDR2 YENEEA. In nucleotides, the CDR3 is TGTGCCAGCAGCCTCAGTGTAGATACGCAGTATTTT. Its translation is CASSLSVDTQYF.

This sequence joins TRBV4-1 and TRBJ2-2; 13 bases fit TRBD2. The V gene's germline CDR1 is MGHRA and CDR2 YSYEKL. The ends lost 2 bases at V and 1 base at J; junction bases unmatched: 10. The CDR3 covers 20 residues. This CDR3 reads CASSQRNAGLAGLNTGELFF. CDR3 in DNA: TGCGCCAGCAGCCAAAGAAACGCGGGACTAGCGGGACTGAACACCGGGGAGCTGTTTTTT.

V gene TRBV29-1 combines with J gene TRBJ2-5; 10 nucleotides agree with TRBD2. After removal of 7 bases from V and 3 bases from J, the junction contained 5 bases not matched to a gene. Germline V gene sequence: CDR1 SQVTM, CDR2 ANQGSEA. The CDR3 runs 13 residues. The DNA of the CDR3 is TGCAGCGGGGTGCTAGCGGGAGAAGAGACCCAGTACTTC. Protein: CSGVLAGEETQYF.

This chain joins TRBV5-1 and TRBJ2-7, with 7 positions matching TRBD1. The CDR3 is 14 residues long. Germline values: CDR1 SGHRS, CDR2 YFSETQ. After removal of 0 bases from V and 3 bases from J, the junction contained 3 bases not matched to a gene. The CDR3 DNA sequence: TGCGCCAGCAGCTTGGATCCAGGGGGCTACGAGCAGTACTTC. Translating it yields CASSLDPGGYEQYF.

V and J are TRBV5-1 and TRBJ2-1; the D is unclear. The CDR3 consists of 15 residues. Trimming stripped 2 bases from V and 6 bases from J, with 15 bases between. Germline CDR1 is SGHRS and CDR2 is YFSETQ. The CDR3 DNA is TGCGCCAGCAGCTTTGATGGGCCCAGACTCAATGAGCAGTTCTTC. It is translated as CASSFDGPRLNEQFF.

This clone was recorded a few times. J is TRBJ2-7 and V is TRBV28, with 7 bases fitting TRBD1. The CDR3 is made up of 14 amino acids. J gave up 1 base and V 8 bases, and 8 bases lay outside the gene matches. The germline V gene encodes CDR1 MDHEN and CDR2 SYDVKM. This CDR3 is CASYGQALSYEQYF. The DNA of the CDR3 is TGTGCCAGCTACGGACAGGCGTTATCCTACGAGCAGTACTTC.

This clone was picked up one time. V usage is TRBV30 and J usage is TRBJ1-2; D remains ambiguous. This CDR3 has 10 amino acids. Germline CDR1 is GTSNPN and CDR2 is SVGIG (reference sequence). Between the trimmed V and J ends, which lost 5 bases and 8 bases, there was a span of 9 bases. CDR3 region: CAWSPPGYTF. CDR3 coding DNA: TGTGCCTGGTCGCCTCCGGGCTACACCTTC.

This clone was counted only a few times. This chain joins TRBV5-1 and TRBJ2-4, with D possibly matching TRBD1 (6 bases). V gave up 0 bases and J gave up 0 bases, with 10 bases separating them. The CDR3 length is 16 residues. The V gene's germline CDR1 is SGHRS and CDR2 YFSETQ. CDR3 region: CASSLDGGLAKNIQYF. The CDR3 coding sequence is TGCGCCAGCAGCTTGGATGGGGGCTTAGCCAAAAACATTCAGTACTTC.

In this sample, this clone turned up a few times. The chain recombines TRBV29-1 with TRBJ2-2; tentative D call: TRBD1 (5 bases). Trimming cost V 4 bases and J 4 bases, with 13 bases left between them. This CDR3 region has 14 residues. Germline lookup yields CDR1 SQVTM and CDR2 ANQGSEA. The CDR3 here is CSVAQGGPTGELFF. CDR3 nucleotide sequence: TGCAGCGTTGCCCAGGGTGGGCCCACCGGGGAGCTGTTTTTT.

The chain has TRBV29-1 and TRBJ2-1; perhaps TRBD2 as D (5 bases). CDR1 and CDR2 (germline): SQVTM, ANQGSEA. V lost 4 bases to trimming and J lost 6 bases, with 19 bases between them. The CDR3 length is 15 residues. Here the CDR3 reads CSVGRGSGPANEQFF. For the CDR3, the DNA is TGCAGCGTTGGGCGCGGAAGCGGCCCTGCCAATGAGCAGTTCTTC.

This clone occurred a few times. V usage is TRBV28 and J usage is TRBJ2-5; 7 nucleotides match TRBD2. Germline V gives CDR1 MDHEN, CDR2 SYDVKM. Unmatched junction bases numbered 7, after V lost 1 base and J lost 5 bases. The CDR3 extends over 15 amino acids. CDR3 DNA: TGTGCCAGCAGTTTATCCGGGGAGGGTGGGGAGACCCAGTACTTC. This encodes CASSLSGEGGETQYF.